Listed below are T cell receptor beta chains from one sample, sequenced in a study of blood T cell repertoires in COVID-19. Data came from immunoSEQ multiplex PCR; TCRdb stores just in-frame clones and leaves some out. The sample holds under 300,000 clones, approximately 86% seen once. Sequencing input: PBMCs or T cells enriched from blood (not recorded which). The receptor source for this set is a middle-aged woman with acute COVID-19. The CDR3 runs from the conserved cysteine through the conserved F or W. The D gene is left open where the match is weak. Clone size is given for some rows only: seen once, a few or many times, or a class if the clone is expanded.

.,TRBJ2-7,TRBV11-3,.,CASSLVTGSHYEQYF,TGTGCCAGCAGCTTAGTTACAGGATCCCATTACGAGCAGTACTTC
TRBD2,TRBJ2-1,TRBV7-9,.,CASSILAGSREQFF,TGTGCCAGCAGCATTTTAGCGGGATCCAGGGAGCAGTTCTTC
TRBD1,TRBJ1-1,TRBV25-1,.,CASRGPNTEAFF,TGTGCCTCGAGGGGGCCGAACACTGAAGCTTTCTTT
TRBD1,TRBJ2-2,TRBV5-1,.,CASSRDRGRGGELFF,TGCGCCAGCAGCCGGGACAGGGGGCGCGGCGGGGAGCTGTTTTTT
.,TRBJ2-1,TRBV11-3,.,CASSLGPSSYNEQFF,TGTGCCAGCAGCTTAGGTCCGAGCTCCTACAATGAGCAGTTCTTC
.,TRBJ2-1,TRBV14,.,CASSQDFGYNEQFF,TGTGCCAGCAGCCAAGATTTCGGTTACAATGAGCAGTTCTTC
.,TRBJ1-1,TRBV6-1,few,CASSDREETEAFF,TGTGCCAGCAGTGACCGGGAAGAAACTGAAGCTTTCTTT
.,TRBJ1-2,TRBV4-1,few,CASSQDNWQGYGYTF,TGCGCCAGCAGCCAAGATAATTGGCAGGGCTATGGCTACACCTTC
TRBD1,TRBJ1-1,TRBV5-1,.,CASSFGQGGTEAFF,TGCGCCAGCAGTTTCGGACAGGGGGGTACTGAAGCTTTCTTT
TRBD1,TRBJ2-1,TRBV4-1,.,CASSPHSGTGGNGIKFF,TGCGCCAGCAGCCCCCACTCCGGGACAGGGGGAAACGGGATCAAGTTCTTC
.,TRBJ1-5,TRBV19,.,CASSIILLRTVSNQPQHF,TGTGCCAGTAGTATCATACTCCTCAGGACAGTTAGCAATCAGCCCCAGCATTTT
TRBD2,TRBJ2-7,TRBV6-2/TRBV6-3,.,CASSYSRTRLSSSYEQYF,TGTGCCAGCAGTTACTCGAGGACTAGGTTGAGCAGCTCCTACGAGCAGTACTTC
TRBD1,TRBJ2-7,TRBV3-1/TRBV3-2,.,CASSQQPGQGYEQYF,TGTGCCAGCAGCCAACAGCCGGGACAGGGCTACGAGCAGTACTTC
TRBD2,TRBJ2-7,TRBV7-9,.,CASSPTTAGSGQQYF,TGTGCCAGCAGCCCTACGACAGCGGGATCCGGCCAGCAGTACTTC
TRBD2,TRBJ2-1,TRBV3-1/TRBV3-2,once,CASKVGGLAVNEQFF,TGTGCCAGCAAGGTGGGGGGTCTAGCGGTCAATGAGCAGTTCTTC
.,TRBJ2-1,TRBV25-1,once,CASRGVGNEQFF,TGTGCCAGCAGAGGAGTCGGCAATGAGCAGTTCTTC
TRBD1,TRBJ1-1,TRBV6-6,.,CASEGQQNTEAFF,TGTGCCAGCGAGGGACAGCAGAACACTGAAGCTTTCTTT
TRBD1,TRBJ2-7,TRBV30,.,CAWSQTGGLYEQYF,TGTGCCTGGAGTCAGACAGGGGGACTCTACGAGCAGTACTTC
TRBD1,TRBJ2-5,TRBV29-1,.,CSVDLGGTAPSVTQYF,TGCAGCGTTGATTTAGGTGGGACAGCCCCAAGCGTGACCCAGTACTTC
.,TRBJ1-2,TRBV16,.,CASSQNREYYGYTF,TGTGCCAGCAGCCAAAACCGGGAATACTATGGCTACACCTTC
.,TRBJ2-3,TRBV28,.,CASSALAVGRDTQYF,TGTGCCAGCAGCGCCTTAGCGGTAGGGAGGGATACGCAGTATTTT
TRBD1,TRBJ1-4,TRBV19,once,CASSTDREEANEKLFF,TGTGCCAGTAGTACTGACAGGGAAGAAGCTAATGAAAAACTGTTTTTT
.,TRBJ1-1,TRBV7-9,once,CASSRDLNTEAFF,TGTGCCAGCAGCCGGGACTTGAACACTGAAGCTTTCTTT
.,TRBJ2-5,TRBV19,.,CASSISTEETQYF,TGTGCCAGTAGTATATCTACAGAAGAGACCCAGTACTTC
TRBD1,TRBJ1-6,TRBV11-3,.,CASSLRPSGGSPLHF,TGTGCCAGCAGCCTAAGACCCTCAGGGGGTTCACCCCTCCACTTT
TRBD1,TRBJ2-7,TRBV6-1,.,CASSEETGFQVQYF,TGTGCCAGCAGTGAAGAGACAGGGTTTCAAGTGCAGTACTTC
TRBD1,TRBJ1-2,TRBV9,.,CASSEGDRGPYYGYTF,TGTGCCAGCAGCGAGGGGGACAGGGGGCCCTACTATGGCTACACCTTC
TRBD2,TRBJ2-7,TRBV5-1,.,CASRAGTGSPGLAGGGYEQYF,TGCGCCAGCAGGGCCGGGACAGGGTCCCCGGGACTAGCGGGAGGAGGCTACGAGCAGTACTTC
TRBD1,TRBJ2-7,TRBV18,.,CASSTLRDREPYEQYF,TGTGCCAGCTCAACACTACGGGACAGGGAACCCTACGAGCAGTACTTC
TRBD1,TRBJ2-7,TRBV9,.,CASSPGQGPYEQYF,TGTGCCAGCAGCCCAGGACAGGGGCCCTACGAGCAGTACTTC
TRBD1,TRBJ1-3,TRBV11-3,.,CASSSGQGYSGNTIYF,TGTGCCAGCAGCTCGGGACAGGGTTACTCTGGAAACACCATATATTTT
.,TRBJ2-3,TRBV5-6,.,CASSLPWRGGRRTDTQYF,TGTGCCAGCAGCCTCCCATGGAGGGGGGGGCGCCGGACAGATACGCAGTATTTT
TRBD2,TRBJ2-7,TRBV6-5,.,CASTWTSGNYEQYF,TGTGCCAGCACTTGGACTAGCGGAAACTACGAGCAGTACTTC